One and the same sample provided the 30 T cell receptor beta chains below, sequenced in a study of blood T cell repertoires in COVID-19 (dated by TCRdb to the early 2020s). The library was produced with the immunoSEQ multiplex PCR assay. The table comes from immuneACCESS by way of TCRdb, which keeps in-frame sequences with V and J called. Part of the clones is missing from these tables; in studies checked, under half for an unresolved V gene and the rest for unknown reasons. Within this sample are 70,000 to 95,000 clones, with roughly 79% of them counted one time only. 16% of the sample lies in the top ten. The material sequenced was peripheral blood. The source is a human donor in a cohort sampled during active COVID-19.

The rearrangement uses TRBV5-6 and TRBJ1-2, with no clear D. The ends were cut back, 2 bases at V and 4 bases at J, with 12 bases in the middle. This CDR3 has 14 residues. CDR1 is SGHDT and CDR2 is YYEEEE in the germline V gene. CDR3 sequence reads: CASSLLLTGYGYTF. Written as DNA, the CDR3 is TGTGCCAGCAGCTTACTTCTAACGGGCTATGGCTACACCTTC.

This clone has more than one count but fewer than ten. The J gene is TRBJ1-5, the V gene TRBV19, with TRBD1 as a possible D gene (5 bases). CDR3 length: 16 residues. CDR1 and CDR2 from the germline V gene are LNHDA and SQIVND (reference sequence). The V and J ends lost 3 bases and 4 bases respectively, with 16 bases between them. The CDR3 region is CASSIFVPGINQPQHF. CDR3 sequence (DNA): TGTGCCAGTAGTATTTTCGTCCCAGGGATTAATCAGCCCCAGCATTTT.

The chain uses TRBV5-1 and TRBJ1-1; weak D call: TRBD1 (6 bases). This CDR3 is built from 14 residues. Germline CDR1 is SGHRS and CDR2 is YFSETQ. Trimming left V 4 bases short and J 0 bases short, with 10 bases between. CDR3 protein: CASSVGHMNTEAFF. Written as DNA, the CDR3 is TGCGCCAGCAGCGTGGGACATATGAACACTGAAGCTTTCTTT.

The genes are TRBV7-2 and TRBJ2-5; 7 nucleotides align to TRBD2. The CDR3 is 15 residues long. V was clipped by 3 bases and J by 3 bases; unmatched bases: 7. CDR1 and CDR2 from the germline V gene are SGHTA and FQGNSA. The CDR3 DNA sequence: TGTGCCAGCAGCTTTACGGGGACTACCAAAGAGACCCAGTACTTC. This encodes CASSFTGTTKETQYF.

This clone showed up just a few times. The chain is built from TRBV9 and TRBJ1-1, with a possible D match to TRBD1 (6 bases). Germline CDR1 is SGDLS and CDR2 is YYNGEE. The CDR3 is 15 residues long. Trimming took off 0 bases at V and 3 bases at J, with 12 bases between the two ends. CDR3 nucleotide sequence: TGTGCCAGCAGCGTAGAAAGGGGGTCGGACACTGAAGCTTTCTTT. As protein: CASSVERGSDTEAFF.

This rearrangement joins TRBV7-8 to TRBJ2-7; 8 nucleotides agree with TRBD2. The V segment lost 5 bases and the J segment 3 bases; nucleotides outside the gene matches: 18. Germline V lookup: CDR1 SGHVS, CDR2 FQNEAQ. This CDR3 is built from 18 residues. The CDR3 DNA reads TGTGCCAGCAGCCCGGTCGTAGCGGGAACAACTCAGGGCTACGAGCAGTACTTC. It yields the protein CASSPVVAGTTQGYEQYF.

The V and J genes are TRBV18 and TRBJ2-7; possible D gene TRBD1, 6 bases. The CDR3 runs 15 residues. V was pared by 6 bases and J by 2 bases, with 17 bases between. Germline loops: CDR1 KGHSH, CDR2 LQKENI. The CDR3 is CASSVGGQGAYEQYF. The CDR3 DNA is TGTGCCAGCTCGGTAGGGGGACAAGGAGCCTACGAGCAGTACTTC.

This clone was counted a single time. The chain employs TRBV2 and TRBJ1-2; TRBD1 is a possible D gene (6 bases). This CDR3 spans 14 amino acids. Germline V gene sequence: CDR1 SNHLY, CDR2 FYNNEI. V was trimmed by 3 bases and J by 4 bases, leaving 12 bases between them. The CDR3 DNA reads TGTGCCAGCAGTGAGGGGGGGGCCCGCTATGGCTACACCTTC. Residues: CASSEGGARYGYTF. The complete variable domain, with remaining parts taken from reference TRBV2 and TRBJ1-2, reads EPEVTQTPSHQVTQMGQEVILRCVPISNHLYFYWYRQILGQKVEFLVSFYNNEISEKSEIFDDQFSVERPDGSNFTLKIRSTKLEDSAMYFCASSEGGARYGYTFGSGTRLTVV.

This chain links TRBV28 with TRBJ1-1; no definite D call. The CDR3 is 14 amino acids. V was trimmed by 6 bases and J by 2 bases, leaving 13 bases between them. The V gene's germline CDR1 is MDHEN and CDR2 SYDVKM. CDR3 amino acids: CASSPGRDNTEAFF. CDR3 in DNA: TGTGCCAGCAGCCCAGGACGGGATAACACTGAAGCTTTCTTT.

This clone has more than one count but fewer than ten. The CDR3 nucleotides read TGTGCCAGCAGCCAATTAGCATCGCGGGAGCAGTACTTC. Protein sequence: CASSQLASREQYF. The V call is TRBV3-1 (or the pseudogene TRBV3-2), the J call TRBJ2-7; D not certain. The germline gives CDR1 LGHDT, CDR2 YNNKEL (reference sequence). The CDR3 is 13 amino acids. The V end lost 2 bases, the J end lost 7 bases, and 12 bases lay between the germline ends.

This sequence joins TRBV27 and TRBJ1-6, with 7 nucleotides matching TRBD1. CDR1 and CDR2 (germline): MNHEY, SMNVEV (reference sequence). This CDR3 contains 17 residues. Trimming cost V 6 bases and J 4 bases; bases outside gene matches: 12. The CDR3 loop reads CASSPYTPGQYNSPLHF. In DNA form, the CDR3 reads TGTGCCAGCAGCCCCTATACTCCGGGACAGTATAATTCACCCCTCCACTTT.

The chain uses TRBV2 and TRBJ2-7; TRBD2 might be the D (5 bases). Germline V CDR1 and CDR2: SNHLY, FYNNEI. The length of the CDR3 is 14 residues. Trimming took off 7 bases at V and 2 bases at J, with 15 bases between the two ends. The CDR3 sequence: CASTVQAGTYEQYF. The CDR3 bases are TGTGCCAGCACTGTGCAAGCCGGGACCTACGAGCAGTACTTC.

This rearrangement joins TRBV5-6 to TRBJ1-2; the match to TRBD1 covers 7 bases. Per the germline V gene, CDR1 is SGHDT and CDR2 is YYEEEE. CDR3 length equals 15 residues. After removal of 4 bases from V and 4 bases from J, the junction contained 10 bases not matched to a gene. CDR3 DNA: TGTGCCAGCAGCGTTACCGGGACAGAGATCTATGGCTACACCTTC. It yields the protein CASSVTGTEIYGYTF.

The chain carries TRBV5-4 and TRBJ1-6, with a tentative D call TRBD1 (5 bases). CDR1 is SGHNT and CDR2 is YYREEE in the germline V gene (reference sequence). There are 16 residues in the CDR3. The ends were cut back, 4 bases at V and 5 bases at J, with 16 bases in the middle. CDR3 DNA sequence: TGTGCCAGCAGCAGAACCGGGGGATCCGATAATTCACCCCTCCACTTT. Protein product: CASSRTGGSDNSPLHF.

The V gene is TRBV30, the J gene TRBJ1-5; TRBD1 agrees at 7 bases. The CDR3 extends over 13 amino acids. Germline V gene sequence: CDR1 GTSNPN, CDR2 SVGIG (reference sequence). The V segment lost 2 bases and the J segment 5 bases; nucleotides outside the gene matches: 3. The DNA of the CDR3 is TGTGCCTGGAGTCGCAGGGGGGATCAGCCCCAGCATTTT. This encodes CAWSRRGDQPQHF.

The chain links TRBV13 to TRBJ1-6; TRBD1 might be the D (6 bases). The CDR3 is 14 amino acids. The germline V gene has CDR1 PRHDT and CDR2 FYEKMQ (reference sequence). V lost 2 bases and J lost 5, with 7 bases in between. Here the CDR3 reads CASSLRGNNSPLHF. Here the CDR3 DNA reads TGTGCCAGCAGCTTAAGGGGGAATAATTCACCCCTCCACTTT. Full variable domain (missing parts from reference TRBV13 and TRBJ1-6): AAGVIQSPRHLIKEKRETATLKCYPIPRHDTVYWYQQGPGQDPQFLISFYEKMQSDKGSIPDRFSAQQFSDYHSELNMSSLELGDSALYFCASSLRGNNSPLHFGNGTRLTVT.

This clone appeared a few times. CDR3 amino acids: CASSHPIIRDTEAFF. For the CDR3, the DNA is TGCGCCAGCAGCCACCCTATTATCCGGGACACTGAAGCTTTCTTT. The rearrangement joins TRBV4-1 to TRBJ1-1; D is uncertain. The germline gives CDR1 MGHRA, CDR2 YSYEKL. The CDR3 has 15 residues. V was cut by 3 bases and J by 3 bases, with 14 bases left in between.

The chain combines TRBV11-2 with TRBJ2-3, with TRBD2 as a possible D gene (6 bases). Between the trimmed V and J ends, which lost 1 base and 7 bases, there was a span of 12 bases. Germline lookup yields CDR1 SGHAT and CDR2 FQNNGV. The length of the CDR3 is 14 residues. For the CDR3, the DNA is TGTGCCAGCAGCTTAGGGGGGACTTCCTATACGCAGTATTTT. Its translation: CASSLGGTSYTQYF.

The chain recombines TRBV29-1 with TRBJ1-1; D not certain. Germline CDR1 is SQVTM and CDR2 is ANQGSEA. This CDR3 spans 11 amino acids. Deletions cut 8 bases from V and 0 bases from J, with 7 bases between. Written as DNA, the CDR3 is TGCAGCTCCTACCTGAACACTGAAGCTTTCTTT. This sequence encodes CSSYLNTEAFF.

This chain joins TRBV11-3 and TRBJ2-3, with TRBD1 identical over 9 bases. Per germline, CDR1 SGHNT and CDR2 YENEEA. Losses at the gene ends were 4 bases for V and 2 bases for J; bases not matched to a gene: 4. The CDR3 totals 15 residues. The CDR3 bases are TGTGCCAGCAGCTCCTGGACAGGGGACACAGATACGCAGTATTTT. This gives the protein CASSSWTGDTDTQYF.

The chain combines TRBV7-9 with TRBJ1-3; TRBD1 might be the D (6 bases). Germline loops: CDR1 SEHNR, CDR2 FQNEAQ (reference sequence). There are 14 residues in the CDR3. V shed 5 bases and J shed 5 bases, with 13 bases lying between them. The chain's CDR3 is CASSLGQSRNTIYF. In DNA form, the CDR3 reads TGTGCCAGCAGCCTCGGACAGTCTCGAAACACCATATATTTT.

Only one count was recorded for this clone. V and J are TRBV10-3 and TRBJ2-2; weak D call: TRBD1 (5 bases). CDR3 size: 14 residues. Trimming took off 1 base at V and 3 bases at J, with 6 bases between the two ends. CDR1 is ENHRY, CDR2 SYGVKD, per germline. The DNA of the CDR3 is TGTGCCATCAGTGAGTTAGGGGACACCGGGGAGCTGTTTTTT. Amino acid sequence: CAISELGDTGELFF.

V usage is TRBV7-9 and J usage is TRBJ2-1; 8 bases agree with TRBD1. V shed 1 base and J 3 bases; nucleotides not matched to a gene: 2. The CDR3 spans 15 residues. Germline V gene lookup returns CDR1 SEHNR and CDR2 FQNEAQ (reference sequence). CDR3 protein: CASSLEGQVYNEQFF. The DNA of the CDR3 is TGTGCCAGCAGCTTAGAGGGACAGGTCTACAATGAGCAGTTCTTC. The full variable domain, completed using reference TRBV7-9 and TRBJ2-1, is DTGVSQNPRHKITKRGQNVTFRCDPISEHNRLYWYRQTLGQGPEFLTYFQNEAQLEKSRLLSDRFSAERPKGSFSTLEIQRTEQGDSAMYLCASSLEGQVYNEQFFGPGTRLTVL.

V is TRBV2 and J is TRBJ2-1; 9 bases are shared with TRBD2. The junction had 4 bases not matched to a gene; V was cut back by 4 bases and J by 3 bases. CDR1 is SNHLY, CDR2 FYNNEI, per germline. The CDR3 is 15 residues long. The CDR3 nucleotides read TGTGCCAGCAGTGCGGCTAGCGGGGTCTACAATGAGCAGTTCTTC. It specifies CASSAASGVYNEQFF.

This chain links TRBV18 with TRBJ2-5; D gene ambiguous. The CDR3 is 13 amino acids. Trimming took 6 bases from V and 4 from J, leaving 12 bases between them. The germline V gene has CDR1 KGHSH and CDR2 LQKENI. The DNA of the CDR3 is TGTGCCAGCTCCCTACTGGTAGCAGAGACCCAGTACTTC. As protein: CASSLLVAETQYF. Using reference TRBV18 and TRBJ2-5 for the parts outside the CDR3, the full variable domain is NAGVMQNPRHLVRRRGQEARLRCSPMKGHSHVYWYRQLPEEGLKFMVYLQKENIIDESGMPKERFSAEFPKEGPSILRIQQVVRGDSAAYFCASSLLVAETQYFGPGTRLLVL.

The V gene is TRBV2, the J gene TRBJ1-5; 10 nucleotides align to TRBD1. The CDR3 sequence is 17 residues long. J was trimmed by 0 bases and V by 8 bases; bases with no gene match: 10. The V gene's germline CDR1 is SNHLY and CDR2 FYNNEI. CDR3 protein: CASSPPGQGYSNQPQHF. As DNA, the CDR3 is TGTGCCAGCTCCCCCCCGGGACAGGGGTATAGCAATCAGCCCCAGCATTTT.

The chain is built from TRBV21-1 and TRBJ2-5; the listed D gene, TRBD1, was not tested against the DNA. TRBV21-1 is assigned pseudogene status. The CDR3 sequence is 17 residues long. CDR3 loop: CASSKFEPQGSQETQYF. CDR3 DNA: TGTGCCAGCAGCAAATTCGAACCCCAGGGGTCCCAAGAGACCCAGTACTTC.

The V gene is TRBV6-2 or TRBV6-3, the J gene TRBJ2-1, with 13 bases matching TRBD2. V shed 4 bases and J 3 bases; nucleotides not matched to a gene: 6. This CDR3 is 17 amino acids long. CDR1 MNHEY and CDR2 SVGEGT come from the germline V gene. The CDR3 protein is CASSSFTSGGDYNEQFF. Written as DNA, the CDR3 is TGTGCCAGCAGTTCATTCACTAGCGGGGGGGACTACAATGAGCAGTTCTTC.

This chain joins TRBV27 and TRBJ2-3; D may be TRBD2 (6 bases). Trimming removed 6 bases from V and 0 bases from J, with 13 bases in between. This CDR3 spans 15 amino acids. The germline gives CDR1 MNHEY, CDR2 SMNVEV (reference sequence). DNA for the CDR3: TGTGCCAGCAGGCGGCGGGAAGGGAGCACAGATACGCAGTATTTT. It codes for CASRRREGSTDTQYF.

The CDR3 reads CASSWGTSGGAGETQYF. CDR3 DNA sequence: TGTGCCAGCAGTTGGGGCACTAGCGGGGGGGCCGGAGAGACCCAGTACTTC. The chain has TRBV5-5 and TRBJ2-5; 13 nucleotides line up with TRBD2. Trimming cost V 5 bases and J 4 bases; bases outside gene matches: 11. The germline CDR1 and CDR2 sequences are SGHKS and YYEKEE (reference sequence). The length of the CDR3 is 17 residues.